This entry lists 23 T cell receptor beta chains sequenced from one sample in a study of HIV-infected patients and healthy controls. No cell fractionation was done, so the repertoire covers all unsorted peripheral blood T cells. cDNA was made from 500 ng RNA using alpha and beta constant primers. Alpha and beta chain libraries were made separately by chain-specific third strand synthesis with multiplexing indices. Each CDR3 protein gets one entry after TCRdb re-called the 5' RACE reads with MiXCR. Here the sample spans tens of thousands of distinct CDR3 sequences, 8.5% to 9% being singletons. The sequenced sample consisted of blood. These receptors originate from an adult in good health.

This clonotype was observed at least ten times. The chain combines TRBV6-5 with TRBJ2-1, with TRBD1 matching over 7 bases. J was trimmed by 7 bases and V by 2 bases; bases with no gene match: 5. Germline assignment: CDR1 MNHEY and CDR2 SVGAGI. The CDR3 length is 14 residues. The CDR3 sequence is CASSYRGLGNEQFF. CDR3 DNA sequence: TGTGCCAGCAGTTACAGGGGGCTAGGGAATGAGCAGTTCTTC.

This clonotype was seen at least ten times. The chain links TRBV9 to TRBJ2-3, with 10 bases aligning to TRBD2. Trimming took 4 bases from V and 6 from J; bases not matched to a gene: 11. Per germline, CDR1 SGDLS and CDR2 YYNGEE. This CDR3 has 16 residues. CDR3 loop: CASSPLAGATSDTQYF. The CDR3 bases are TGTGCCAGCAGCCCTCTAGCGGGAGCCACCTCCGATACGCAGTATTTT.

By share, this clonotype counts as medium-sized. The gene calls are TRBV28 and TRBJ1-1; TRBD1 agrees at 10 bases. The CDR3 extends over 15 amino acids. Germline V lookup: CDR1 MDHEN, CDR2 SYDVKM. With 4 bases clipped from V and 3 bases from J, the junction kept 5 bases outside the gene matches. Here the CDR3 reads CASSSGTGADTEAFF. The CDR3 DNA reads TGTGCCAGCAGTTCCGGGACAGGGGCTGACACTGAAGCTTTCTTT. Using reference TRBV28 and TRBJ1-1 for the parts outside the CDR3, the full variable domain is DVKVTQSSRYLVKRTGEKVFLECVQDMDHENMFWYRQDPGLGLRLIYFSYDVKMKEKGDIPEGYSVSREKKERFSLILESASTNQTSMYLCASSSGTGADTEAFFGQGTRLTVV.

This clonotype was observed at least ten times. This chain links TRBV29-1 with TRBJ1-2; 8 bases are a match to TRBD1. Germline V gene lookup returns CDR1 SQVTM and CDR2 ANQGSEA. Unmatched junction bases numbered 5, after V lost 5 bases and J lost 3 bases. The CDR3 runs 13 residues. The CDR3 region is CSVSGGIDYGYTF. The CDR3 bases are TGCAGCGTTTCAGGGGGCATTGACTATGGCTACACCTTC.

The table lists this clonotype with many counts. CDR3 nucleotide sequence: TGTGCCAGCAGCATGCTCCCGGGGGGAGCTTTCTTT. Amino acids: CASSMLPGGAFF. The J gene is TRBJ1-1, the V gene TRBV21-1; TRBD1 is the table's D call and was not checked against the DNA. TRBV21-1 is annotated as a pseudogene. The CDR3 totals 12 residues.

In this sample, this clonotype is medium-sized. V is TRBV4-3 and J is TRBJ2-3; TRBD2 agrees at 12 bases. The CDR3 has 16 residues. The V segment lost 0 bases and the J segment 4 bases; nucleotides outside the gene matches: 2. Germline CDR1 is LGHNA and CDR2 is YSLEER. The CDR3 loop reads CASSQDLAGGPDTQYF. The CDR3 bases are TGCGCCAGCAGCCAAGATCTAGCGGGGGGGCCAGATACGCAGTATTTT.

V is TRBV29-1 and J is TRBJ1-5; D perhaps matches TRBD1 (6 bases). This CDR3 is 13 amino acids long. V gave up 4 bases and J gave up 7 bases, with 14 bases separating them. Germline lookup yields CDR1 SQVTM and CDR2 ANQGSEA. The DNA for the CDR3 is TGCAGCGTTGTGTCGGGACAAGGGCAGCCCCAGCATTTT. It is translated as CSVVSGQGQPQHF.

The genes are TRBV5-1 and TRBJ1-4; TRBD1 matches 10 bases. Germline-derived CDR1 and CDR2 are SGHRS and YFSETQ. V dropped 4 bases and J dropped 8; count of bases not matched to a gene: 5. The CDR3 is 14 amino acids. The CDR3 sequence: CASSVGTGEEKLFF. In nucleotides, the CDR3 is TGCGCCAGCAGCGTCGGGACAGGGGAAGAAAAACTGTTTTTT.

The sample holds many counts of this clonotype. The chain carries TRBV12-3 or TRBV12-4 and TRBJ2-7, with a possible D match to TRBD1 (5 bases). The length of the CDR3 is 13 residues. V lost 3 bases to trimming and J lost 2 bases, with 8 bases between them. The CDR3 loop reads CASSFSGTYEQYF. The CDR3 nucleotides are TGTGCCAGCAGTTTCTCAGGGACCTACGAGCAGTACTTC.

This clonotype was seen ten or more times. The rearrangement uses TRBV9 and TRBJ2-6; tentative D call: TRBD2 (5 bases). The germline V gene has CDR1 SGDLS and CDR2 YYNGEE. Trimming took 2 bases from V and 0 from J, leaving 12 bases between them. This CDR3 is 17 amino acids long. The CDR3 protein is CASSVHKRSSGANVLTF. CDR3 DNA sequence: TGTGCCAGCAGCGTTCATAAGCGGAGCTCTGGGGCCAACGTCCTGACTTTC.

This clonotype occurred many times. The rearrangement links TRBV12-3 or TRBV12-4 to TRBJ2-2; a weak D match, TRBD2 (6 bases). The CDR3 is 16 amino acids. Trimming stripped 0 bases from V and 1 base from J, with 9 bases between. This CDR3 reads CASSLASGGNTGELFF. The CDR3 bases are TGTGCCAGCAGTTTAGCATCCGGGGGGAACACCGGGGAGCTGTTTTTT.

This clonotype has more than one count but fewer than ten. The DNA of the CDR3 is TGTGCCAGCAGCTTGGAGGGACAGAACAACTATGGCTACACCTTC. It is translated as CASSLEGQNNYGYTF. This chain connects TRBV5-6 to TRBJ1-2, with 7 positions matching TRBD1. Germline V lookup: CDR1 SGHDT, CDR2 YYEEEE. This CDR3 is built from 15 residues. The J segment lost 2 bases and the V segment lost 0 bases, leaving 4 bases of the junction unmatched.

Ten or more counts support this clonotype. This sequence joins TRBV29-1 and TRBJ1-1; 7 nucleotides line up with TRBD1. The CDR3 length is 12 residues. CDR1 and CDR2 from the germline V gene are SQVTM and ANQGSEA. Trimming at V came to 5 bases and at J to 2 bases, leaving 2 bases not matched to a gene. CDR3 protein: CSVRQGNTEAFF. The CDR3 bases are TGCAGCGTTCGACAGGGAAACACTGAAGCTTTCTTT.

This clonotype was detected a few times. This chain connects TRBV24-1 to TRBJ1-3; tentatively, D is TRBD1 (6 bases). V gave up 0 bases and J gave up 4 bases, with 9 bases separating them. The CDR3 loop spans 15 amino acids. Looked up from germline, CDR1 is KGHDR and CDR2 is SFDVKD. CDR3 sequence reads: CATSDLWGLGNTIYF. The CDR3 bases are TGTGCCACCAGTGATTTGTGGGGGCTCGGAAACACCATATATTTT.

The table lists this clonotype with many counts. The chain joins TRBV6-5 to TRBJ1-5; the D is unclear. This CDR3 has 15 amino acids. Germline loops: CDR1 MNHEY, CDR2 SVGAGI. Trimming took off 0 bases at V and 4 bases at J, with 10 bases between the two ends. Here the CDR3 reads CASSYSIQSNQPQHF. In DNA, the CDR3 is TGTGCCAGCAGTTACTCGATTCAGTCGAATCAGCCCCAGCATTTT.

The rearrangement uses TRBV6-6 and TRBJ2-7, with a possible D match to TRBD2 (5 bases). V shed 3 bases and J shed 5 bases, with 11 bases lying between them. The length of the CDR3 is 13 residues. Germline V gene data show CDR1 as MNHNY and CDR2 as SVGAGI (reference sequence). DNA of the CDR3: TGTGCCAGCAGTTATGAGGGCGCCCACGAGCAGTACTTC. Amino acids: CASSYEGAHEQYF.

This clonotype was found a few times. The V gene is TRBV7-6, the J gene TRBJ2-3; unclear D gene. V lost 0 bases and J 4 bases, leaving 8 bases between the germline ends. The CDR3 runs to 14 residues. Germline loops: CDR1 SGHVS, CDR2 FNYEAQ. CDR3 DNA: TGTGCCAGCAGCTTAGCCCGCGGTGCAGATACGCAGTATTTT. Translating it yields CASSLARGADTQYF.

The chain recombines TRBV11-2 with TRBJ2-1; D is ambiguous. This CDR3 is built from 16 residues. Germline V gene sequence: CDR1 SGHAT, CDR2 FQNNGV. Trimming removed 8 bases at V and 1 base at J, with 18 bases between. CDR3 loop: CASSLRTALSYNEQFF. The CDR3 DNA reads TGTGCCAGCTCCCTTCGGACGGCCTTATCCTACAATGAGCAGTTCTTC.

This clonotype came up many times. The chain carries TRBV11-2 and TRBJ1-6, with TRBD1 identical over 8 bases. CDR1 and CDR2 from the germline V gene are SGHAT and FQNNGV. The CDR3 loop spans 14 amino acids. J was trimmed by 7 bases and V by 4 bases; bases with no gene match: 3. This CDR3 reads CASSSGTGNSPLHF. The CDR3 DNA reads TGTGCCAGCAGCTCCGGGACAGGCAATTCACCCCTCCACTTT.

This clonotype was counted at least ten times. The chain is built from TRBV12-3 or TRBV12-4 and TRBJ1-5; TRBD1 aligns across 7 bases. Trimming at V came to 5 bases and at J to 2 bases, leaving 6 bases not matched to a gene. There are 15 residues in the CDR3. The CDR3 sequence: CASSPRGTGNQPQHF. CDR3 nucleotide sequence: TGTGCCAGCAGTCCAAGAGGGACAGGCAATCAGCCCCAGCATTTT.

This clonotype appeared many times. The rearrangement uses TRBV5-1 and TRBJ2-4; D may be TRBD1 (5 bases). Trimming pared 4 bases from V and 0 bases from J, leaving 14 bases between. This CDR3 comprises 16 residues. Germline values: CDR1 SGHRS, CDR2 YFSETQ. CDR3 in amino acids: CASSPDSNLAKNIQYF. CDR3 in DNA: TGCGCCAGCAGCCCCGACAGTAATCTAGCCAAAAACATTCAGTACTTC.

This sequence joins TRBV20-1 and TRBJ1-6; 10 positions agree with TRBD1. The CDR3 extends over 13 amino acids. Germline V gene sequence: CDR1 DFQATT, CDR2 SNEGSKA (reference sequence). The V gene end was trimmed by 4 bases and the J gene end by 8 bases; junction bases not matched to a gene: 2. This CDR3 reads CSAKTGGDSPLHF. CDR3 nucleotide sequence: TGCAGTGCTAAGACAGGGGGCGATTCACCCCTCCACTTT.

This clonotype was recorded many times. Written as DNA, the CDR3 is TGCGCCAGCAGCTTACCGCAAAACTCTGACCCCCGAAGAATGAACACTGAAGCTTTCTTT. It codes for CASSLPQNSDPRRMNTEAFF. The chain carries TRBV5-1 and TRBJ1-1; D unresolved. Trimming cost V 2 bases and J 0 bases, with 26 bases left between them. This CDR3 region has 20 residues. Germline CDR1 is SGHRS and CDR2 is YFSETQ.